This TCR beta chain originates from a study of shared clonotypes between healthy human individuals. This was a deep-level run. Each subset's genomic DNA was split evenly across several immunoSEQ plates. The method was immunoSEQ multiplex PCR; TCRdb's version includes in-frame clones alone and lacks a portion of them. The repertoire holds 950,000 to 1,200,000 clones, with about 72% as singletons. The specimen sequenced was memory CD4+ T cells from PBMCs. Subset of the sample: CD45RA-negative fraction. The TCR comes from a man between 18 and 35 years old in good health. Some clones in this sample may be carry-over from other donors' samples.

The CDR3 nucleotides read TGTGCCAGCAGTGACAGGGATCGACATGGCTACACCTTC. It yields the protein CASSDRDRHGYTF. The V gene is TRBV25-1, the J gene TRBJ1-2; D may be TRBD1 (5 bases). This CDR3 is built from 13 residues. Germline V gene lookup returns CDR1 MGHDK and CDR2 SYGVNS. The V end was cut by 3 bases, the J end by 6 bases, with 11 bases between.